This entry lists 31 T cell receptor beta chains sequenced from one sample in a study of T cell clones after liver transplantation. Some clones are missing from TCRdb's copy, which holds only in-frame ones; the method was immunoSEQ multiplex PCR. The table lists 75,000 to 85,000 clones, less than 90% of them singletons. The sample in question was CD4+ T cells from blood, obtained at the 22-month timepoint. Receptors originate from a human patient who received a liver transplant. Some T cells may be graft donor cells.

The chain links TRBV7-9 to TRBJ1-1; the D is unclear. V was pared by 6 bases and J by 4 bases, with 12 bases between. There are 13 residues in the CDR3. Germline assignment: CDR1 SEHNR and CDR2 FQNEAQ (reference sequence). CDR3 in amino acids: CASRQIVGTEAFF. The CDR3 DNA reads TGTGCCAGCAGGCAAATAGTGGGCACTGAAGCTTTCTTT.

The gene calls are TRBV18 and TRBJ1-3; D perhaps matches TRBD1 (5 bases). The CDR3 loop spans 16 amino acids. Germline CDR1 reads KGHSH; CDR2 reads LQKENI. V was clipped by 3 bases and J by 0 bases, with 12 bases between them. The CDR3 region is CASSPTSGRSGNTIYF. CDR3 nucleotides: TGTGCCAGCTCACCTACATCGGGACGCTCTGGAAACACCATATATTTT.

The gene calls are TRBV27 and TRBJ1-1, with D hard to call. V was pared by 5 bases and J by 2 bases, with 6 bases between. The CDR3 totals 12 residues. Germline V gene sequence: CDR1 MNHEY, CDR2 SMNVEV (reference sequence). The CDR3 region has the DNA TGTGCCAGCAGTGCCAGAAACACTGAAGCTTTCTTT. It yields the protein CASSARNTEAFF.

The chain uses TRBV28 and TRBJ2-6; 9 nucleotides match TRBD1. Per germline, CDR1 MDHEN and CDR2 SYDVKM. With V trimmed by 3 bases and J by 2 bases, 5 bases remained unmatched. CDR3 length equals 17 residues. The CDR3: CASSFRTGEPGANVLTF. In DNA, the CDR3 is TGTGCCAGCAGTTTCCGGACAGGGGAACCTGGGGCCAACGTCCTGACTTTC.

The gene calls are TRBV6-1 and TRBJ2-7; maybe TRBD1 (6 bases). V lost 6 bases to trimming and J lost 0 bases, with 12 bases between them. CDR1 MNHNS and CDR2 SASEGT come from the germline V gene. This CDR3 comprises 14 residues. The DNA for the CDR3 is TGTGCCAGCAGACCACAGGGACCCTCCTACGAGCAGTACTTC. Translating gives CASRPQGPSYEQYF.

This clone has only a few counts. V gene TRBV5-1 combines with J gene TRBJ2-1; 14 bases are shared with TRBD2. The CDR3 extends over 14 amino acids. Germline CDR1 reads SGHRS; CDR2 reads YFSETQ. Trimming took 0 bases from V and 12 from J; bases not matched to a gene: 2. In DNA form, the CDR3 reads TGCGCCAGCAGCTTGGGACTAGCGGGAGGGCGGCAGTTCTTC. Translating it yields CASSLGLAGGRQFF.

This chain uses TRBV7-2 with TRBJ1-2; D possibly corresponds to TRBD1 (6 bases). Germline CDR1 SGHTA, CDR2 FQGNSA. V was pared by 4 bases and J by 4 bases, with 22 bases between. The CDR3 consists of 17 residues. The CDR3 DNA reads as TGTGCCAGCAGCTCCCCCAAATCGGGGGCGCAGGTCTATGGCTACACCTTC. This sequence encodes CASSSPKSGAQVYGYTF. Supplemented by reference TRBV7-2 and TRBJ1-2, the full variable domain reads GAGVSQSPSNKVTEKGKDVELRCDPISGHTALYWYRQSLGQGLEFLIYFQGNSAPDKSGLPSDRFSAERTGGSVSTLTIQRTQQEDSAVYLCASSSPKSGAQVYGYTFGSGTRLTVV.

This chain joins TRBV29-1 and TRBJ2-3, with 8 bases lining up with TRBD2. Germline CDR1 and CDR2: SQVTM and ANQGSEA. V was clipped by 3 bases and J by 2 bases; unmatched bases: 4. This CDR3 has 14 residues. This CDR3 is CSVDGGVVTDTQYF. CDR3 DNA sequence: TGCAGCGTTGACGGGGGGGTAGTCACAGATACGCAGTATTTT.

V gene TRBV18 combines with J gene TRBJ2-1; TRBD1 agrees at 10 bases. Germline CDR1 and CDR2: KGHSH and LQKENI. Trimming took 3 bases from V and 5 from J; bases not matched to a gene: 7. The CDR3 covers 16 residues. For the CDR3, the DNA is TGTGCCAGCTCACCCATCCGACAGGGGGCTAACAATGAGCAGTTCTTC. This encodes CASSPIRQGANNEQFF.

The V gene is TRBV29-1, the J gene TRBJ2-7; possibly TRBD1 for D (7 bases). There are 13 residues in the CDR3. The V end was cut by 4 bases, the J end by 2 bases, with 12 bases between. Germline V gene sequence: CDR1 SQVTM, CDR2 ANQGSEA. The CDR3 nucleotides are TGCAGCGTTGCAGGGGGAGGTCCCTACGAGCAGTACTTC. This gives the protein CSVAGGGPYEQYF.

This chain connects TRBV6-1 to TRBJ2-5, with TRBD2 identical over 14 bases. Trimming at V came to 7 bases and at J to 3 bases, leaving 4 bases not matched to a gene. The CDR3 is made up of 15 amino acids. From germline, CDR1 is MNHNS and CDR2 SASEGT. The CDR3 DNA is TGTGCCAGCACTCGGGGACTAGCGGGGGAAGAGACCCAGTACTTC. Protein sequence: CASTRGLAGEETQYF.

V gene TRBV5-1 combines with J gene TRBJ2-7, with 7 bases aligning to TRBD1. The V and J ends lost 0 bases and 5 bases, in that order; junction bases with no gene match: 5. The length of the CDR3 is 14 residues. Germline V gene data show CDR1 as SGHRS and CDR2 as YFSETQ. CDR3 loop: CASSLGQGTNEQYF. DNA of the CDR3: TGCGCCAGCAGCTTGGGACAGGGTACGAACGAGCAGTACTTC.

V gene TRBV11-2 combines with J gene TRBJ2-7, with D unclear. This CDR3 has 19 residues. V was trimmed by 2 bases and J by 0 bases, leaving 23 bases between them. From germline, CDR1 is SGHAT and CDR2 FQNNGV. In nucleotides, the CDR3 is TGTGCCAGCAGCTTACCCCTTACTAAACCGGGCTCCGACTCCTACGAGCAGTACTTC. It yields the protein CASSLPLTKPGSDSYEQYF. Drawing the rest from reference TRBV11-2 and TRBJ2-7, the complete variable domain is EAGVAQSPRYKIIEKRQSVAFWCNPISGHATLYWYQQILGQGPKLLIQFQNNGVVDDSQLPKDRFSAERLKGVDSTLKIQPAKLEDSAVYLCASSLPLTKPGSDSYEQYFGPGTRLTVT.

As DNA, the CDR3 is TGCGCCAGCAGCCAGGGGGGACCGCGGCATCTCTACGAGCAGTACTTC. As protein: CASSQGGPRHLYEQYF. The chain has TRBV4-1 and TRBJ2-7; D might be TRBD2 (6 bases). This CDR3 has 16 amino acids. With 3 bases removed from V and 3 bases from J, the gap between germline ends came to 18 bases. Germline V gene sequence: CDR1 MGHRA, CDR2 YSYEKL.

J is TRBJ2-7 and V is TRBV6-5; 7 nucleotides align to TRBD1. Losses at the gene ends were 6 bases for V and 6 bases for J; bases not matched to a gene: 11. From germline, CDR1 is MNHEY and CDR2 SVGAGI. This CDR3 has 14 amino acids. CDR3 in amino acids: CASSSWTRDSEQYF. DNA for the CDR3: TGTGCCAGCAGCTCCTGGACAAGGGACAGCGAGCAGTACTTC.

V usage is TRBV6-6 and J usage is TRBJ2-3; a weak D match, TRBD2 (6 bases). Per germline, CDR1 MNHNY and CDR2 SVGAGI (reference sequence). There are 15 residues in the CDR3. V was trimmed by 2 bases and J by 2 bases, leaving 11 bases between them. The chain's CDR3 is CASSYGGGYTDTQYF. Written as DNA, the CDR3 is TGTGCCAGCAGTTACGGTGGGGGGTACACAGATACGCAGTATTTT.

The chain has TRBV15 and TRBJ2-2, with 11 bases that match TRBD2. This CDR3 spans 17 amino acids. The germline V gene encodes CDR1 LNHNV and CDR2 YYDKDF (reference sequence). V lost 0 bases to trimming and J lost 6 bases; unmatched junction nucleotides: 6. CDR3 nucleotide sequence: TGTGCCACCAGCAGAGACCCCCTTAGCGGGGGGGCCGGGGAGCTGTTTTTT. It specifies CATSRDPLSGGAGELFF.

The V gene is TRBV29-1, the J gene TRBJ2-2; 12 bases agree with TRBD2. CDR3 length: 16 residues. Trimming removed 5 bases from V and 2 bases from J; junction bases left unmatched: 6. Germline V CDR1 and CDR2: SQVTM, ANQGSEA. The CDR3 here is CSVQVGLAGNTGELFF. In DNA, the CDR3 is TGCAGCGTTCAAGTCGGACTAGCGGGAAACACCGGGGAGCTGTTTTTT.

The chain recombines TRBV6-5 with TRBJ2-6; D unresolved. CDR3 length: 13 residues. From germline, CDR1 is MNHEY and CDR2 SVGAGI. The V end was cut by 7 bases, the J end by 2 bases, with 6 bases between. CDR3 coding DNA: TGTGCCAGCACCCGGCCTGGGGCCAACGTCCTGACTTTC. Translated, it gives CASTRPGANVLTF.

This rearrangement joins TRBV14 to TRBJ2-3; 7 bases align to TRBD2. Germline values: CDR1 SGHDN, CDR2 FVKESK. This CDR3 is built from 15 residues. Trimming cost V 0 bases and J 3 bases; bases outside gene matches: 3. The DNA for the CDR3 is TGTGCCAGCAGCCAAGAAAGCGGGGAAACAGATACGCAGTATTTT. This translates into CASSQESGETDTQYF.

The chain is built from TRBV2 and TRBJ2-7, with D uncertain. CDR3 size: 12 residues. V dropped 5 bases and J dropped 10 bases, with 15 bases sitting between them. Germline V gene lookup returns CDR1 SNHLY and CDR2 FYNNEI. The CDR3 DNA is TGTGCCAGCAGTTTCGCCCAGTTTCCTCAGTACTTC. Translation gives CASSFAQFPQYF. The full variable domain, completed using reference TRBV2 and TRBJ2-7, is EPEVTQTPSHQVTQMGQEVILRCVPISNHLYFYWYRQILGQKVEFLVSFYNNEISEKSEIFDDQFSVERPDGSNFTLKIRSTKLEDSAMYFCASSFAQFPQYFGPGTRLTVT.

The chain has TRBV5-4 and TRBJ2-2; D may be TRBD1 or TRBD2 (6 bases each). The ends were cut back, 4 bases at V and 1 base at J, with 14 bases in the middle. The CDR3 has 16 residues. Per germline, CDR1 SGHNT and CDR2 YYREEE (reference sequence). CDR3 nucleotides: TGTGCCAGCAGCCGAAGGGGGGCCATGAACACCGGGGAGCTGTTTTTT. Translated: CASSRRGAMNTGELFF.

V gene TRBV21-1 combines with J gene TRBJ2-2; whether TRBD2, the table's D call, matches the DNA was not checked. TRBV21-1 is a pseudogene segment. The CDR3 extends over 16 amino acids. The CDR3 reads CASSNGLAVNTGELFF. In nucleotides, the CDR3 is TGTGCCAGCAGCAACGGGCTAGCGGTGAACACCGGGGAGCTGTTTTTT.

This clone was counted a single time. The chain couples TRBV6-1 to TRBJ2-5, with 7 bases lining up with TRBD1. J was trimmed by 0 bases and V by 6 bases; bases with no gene match: 7. The germline gives CDR1 MNHNS, CDR2 SASEGT. The CDR3 extends over 15 amino acids. CDR3 region: CASSAVTGNQETQYF. In nucleotides, the CDR3 is TGTGCCAGCAGCGCCGTGACAGGGAACCAAGAGACCCAGTACTTC.

The chain links TRBV28 to TRBJ2-3; 7 positions agree with TRBD2. This CDR3 comprises 15 residues. Germline V gene sequence: CDR1 MDHEN, CDR2 SYDVKM. The junction had 5 bases not matched to a gene; V was cut back by 4 bases and J by 1 base. In DNA, the CDR3 is TGTGCCAGCAGTTCCCGGGAGGAGGGCACAGATACGCAGTATTTT. It codes for CASSSREEGTDTQYF.

The genes are TRBV7-6 and TRBJ2-3; D gene uncertain. Germline V gene sequence: CDR1 SGHVS, CDR2 FNYEAQ. Trimming pared 5 bases from V and 1 base from J, leaving 13 bases between. This CDR3 has 15 amino acids. CDR3 nucleotides: TGTGCCAGCAGCGCGCGTTCCTACGGCACAGATACGCAGTATTTT. This translates into CASSARSYGTDTQYF.

The rearrangement joins TRBV5-6 to TRBJ2-3; either TRBD1 or TRBD2 may fit D (5 bases each). The length of the CDR3 is 17 residues. The V gene's germline CDR1 is SGHDT and CDR2 YYEEEE. V lost 4 bases and J lost 1, with 19 bases in between. The CDR3 DNA follows: TGTGCCAGCAGCAGGCTTGGGGACCGAGGGGGCACAGATACGCAGTATTTT. Encoded protein: CASSRLGDRGGTDTQYF.

This clone was counted a few times. This chain joins TRBV6-5 and TRBJ2-3; D is unclear. This CDR3 contains 13 residues. Germline V lookup: CDR1 MNHEY, CDR2 SVGAGI. Trimming pared 8 bases from V and 5 bases from J, leaving 14 bases between. As DNA, the CDR3 is TGTGCCAGCCGGAGTCTCGTTCTAGATACGCAGTATTTT. Protein sequence: CASRSLVLDTQYF.

The rearrangement uses TRBV27 and TRBJ2-3, with 7 bases that match TRBD1. This CDR3 is 14 amino acids long. Germline values: CDR1 MNHEY, CDR2 SMNVEV (reference sequence). Germline trimming cut 4 bases from V and 0 bases from J; bases unmatched to any gene: 1. The DNA for the CDR3 is TGTGCCAGCAGTTGGGACAGAAGCACAGATACGCAGTATTTT. Its protein is CASSWDRSTDTQYF.

This sequence joins TRBV15 and TRBJ2-1; D is unclear. V lost 0 bases, J lost 0 bases, and 6 bases lay in between. CDR3 length: 15 amino acids. Germline CDR1 is LNHNV and CDR2 is YYDKDF (reference sequence). The CDR3 sequence: CATSRDRPSYNEQFF. CDR3 in DNA: TGTGCCACCAGCAGAGATCGACCCTCCTACAATGAGCAGTTCTTC.

The chain employs TRBV6-1 and TRBJ2-7, with D perhaps TRBD1 (5 bases). This CDR3 contains 12 residues. Trimming took off 7 bases at V and 8 bases at J, with 15 bases between the two ends. CDR1 MNHNS and CDR2 SASEGT come from the germline V gene. The CDR3 DNA reads as TGTGCCAGCAAGGCAGGGAACGAGAAGCAGTACTTC. Amino acid sequence: CASKAGNEKQYF.